This T cell receptor beta chain was observed in a study of blood T cell repertoires in COVID-19 (dated by TCRdb to 2019 to 2021). In terms of the full investigation: The collaborator samples originated in the United States, Italy and Spain and spanned the acute and convalescent phases of COVID-19. The material from the prospective study consisted of cDNA or gDNA derived from T cells, B-cell-depleted T cells, or PBMCs. The dataset comprised deeply sampled blood TCRbeta repertoires from subjects exposed to, actively infected with, or recovered from COVID-19. The repertoires were released in a freely available public database meant as a resource for research on the immune response to SARS-CoV-2. The samples were drawn from the first 160 participants of the ongoing ImmuneRACE study and from about 1,200 subjects provided by 6 global collaborators. Sample metadata almost always included a de-identified subject ID, COVID-19 status, age in years and sex. Where available, HLA class I and class II types were obtained from metadata supplied by the sample provider rather than from assay-based typing. Paper-wide results and their limitations: How much clinical and demographic metadata was included differed by source and by participant, and the metadata was provided uncurated.

Each collaborating institution followed its own protocols to collect whole blood in K2EDTA tubes. For TCRbeta analysis, collaborator samples were shipped as frozen whole blood, as isolated PBMCs, or as DNA extracted from either sample type. In its sample, this clone was seen once. Its binding antigen is unknown. No base quality information exists; no much larger clone differs at one position. The CDR3 starts with the cysteine, ends with the phenylalanine, and has 17 residues. Only the CDR3 part of the read is kept: 51 bases, read in frame from the first base. The germline V gene gives CDR1 as MNHEY and CDR2 as SVGEGT. V was cut back by 3 bases and J by 1 base, leaving a gap of 19 bases between them. TCRbeta CDR3 regions were amplified from genomic DNA by means of the immunoSEQ Assay, a bias-controlled multiplex PCR. In the paper's pipeline: The number of nucleated cells in each sample was estimated from the amplification of reference gene primers within the assay. To quantify the absolute abundance of each unique TCRbeta CDR3 rearrangement, sequence reads were collapsed and filtered. For each sample, productive Simpson clonality was calculated by taking the square root of Simpson's diversity index across productive rearrangements. TCRdb re-hosts the immuneACCESS table, in-frame sequences only. Its copies lack some clones; in the studies checked, an unresolved V gene accounts for under half of them, and the cause for the rest is not known. That table gives V, J and clone size, and the DNA gave D and trimming. The sample records some 250,000 clones, 60% to 75% of which are singletons. Around 3.2% of the sample lies in the top ten.

This clonotype was obtained from a woman at least 80 years old with acute or convalescent COVID-19. Sequenced sample: peripheral blood. This sequence uses TRBV6-2 or TRBV6-3 and TRBJ2-7; the D segment could be TRBD2, given 5 matching bases. The CDR3 here reads CASSYAPIAHPSYEQYF. The sequenced DNA is TGTGCCAGCAGTTATGCCCCAATAGCGCACCCATCCTACGAGCAGTACTTC.